The present TCR beta chain was sequenced within a study of shared clonotypes between healthy human individuals. Genomic DNA of every subset was divided equally among multiple immunoSEQ plates. This table comes from immunoSEQ multiplex PCR, and its TCRdb copy is limited to in-frame clones, with some not included. The table has about 480,000 clones, approximately 79% seen once. Donors, healthy HIV-negative adults, lacked recent acute infections or vaccinations. All participating donors were Caucasian adults from Nashville, Tennessee. Germline-derived CDR1 and CDR2 are LNHDA and SQIVND (reference sequence). V shed 6 bases, J shed 10 bases, and the junction held 8 bases outside the gene matches. The CDR3 covers 14 residues. For this clone: Its antigen is still unknown. A far more abundant clone sits one base away, making this likely a read error. Other DNA sequences in the sample encode the same CDR3.

Study outcomes and limitations: Expectations were that clonotype sharing among donors would be affected by sequencing depth.

The receptor was isolated from a middle-aged woman in good health. Some clones in this sample may be carry-over from other donors' samples. Sequencing input: PBMCs. V and J are TRBV19 and TRBJ1-5; 11 bases line up with TRBD1. The CDR3 region has the DNA TGTGCCAGTAGATGGGACAGGGGGGAGCAACCCCAGCATTTT. Its translation: CASRWDRGEQPQHF.